This TCR beta chain was recorded in a study of Ad26.COV2.S vaccination and SARS-CoV-2 variants. Study context: The donor belonged to the COV1001 Ad26.COV2.S trial arm.

This CDR3 has 15 residues. The V and J ends lost 1 base and 4 bases respectively, with 13 bases between them. CDR1 and CDR2 from the germline V gene are SGHTA and FQGTGA. Some clones are missing from TCRdb's copy, which holds only in-frame ones; the method was immunoSEQ multiplex PCR. The sample consists of 440,000 or so clones, about 89% of them appearing once. Documented treatment: around 19 received Ad26.COV2.S at low or high dose, single or two shots; five or six received placebo; per-sample allocation not given. Samples came from day 63 after the first vaccine or placebo injection. The sequence was collected from a person aged 18-65 years who received the Ad26.COV2.S COVID-19 vaccine or a placebo. The chain uses TRBV7-3 and TRBJ2-5; D is perhaps TRBD1 (5 bases). The sample consisted of peripheral blood, taken in a trial of Ad26.COV2.S vaccine versus placebo. Written as DNA, the CDR3 is TGTGCCAGCAGCTTAAACCAGGGTGGGCGAGAGACCCAGTACTTC. Residues: CASSLNQGGRETQYF.